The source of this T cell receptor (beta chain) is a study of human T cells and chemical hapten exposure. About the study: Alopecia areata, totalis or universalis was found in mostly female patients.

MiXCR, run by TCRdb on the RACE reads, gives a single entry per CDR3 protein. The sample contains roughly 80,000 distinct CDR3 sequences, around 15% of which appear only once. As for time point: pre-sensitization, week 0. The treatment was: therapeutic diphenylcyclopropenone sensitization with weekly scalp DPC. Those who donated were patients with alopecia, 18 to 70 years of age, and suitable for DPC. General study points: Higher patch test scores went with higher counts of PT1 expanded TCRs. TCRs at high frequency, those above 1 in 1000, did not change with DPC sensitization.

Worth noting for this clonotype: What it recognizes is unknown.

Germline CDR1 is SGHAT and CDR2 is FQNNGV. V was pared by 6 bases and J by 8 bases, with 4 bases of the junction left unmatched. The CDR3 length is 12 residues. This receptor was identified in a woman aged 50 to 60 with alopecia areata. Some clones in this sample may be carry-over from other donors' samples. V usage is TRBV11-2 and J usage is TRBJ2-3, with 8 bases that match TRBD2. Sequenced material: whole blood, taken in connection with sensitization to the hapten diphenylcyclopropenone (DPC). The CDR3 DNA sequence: TGTGCCAGCAGTCCGCGGGGGGCTACGCAGTATTTT. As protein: CASSPRGATQYF.